The rows below give T cell receptor beta chains drawn from one sample of a study of blood T cells in healthy people across ages. TCRdb re-derived calls from the 5' RACE reads in MiXCR, one entry per CDR3 protein. The sample shows some 760,000 distinct CDR3 sequences, roughly 25% of them seen only once. The sample was also reused in another study, on T cells of mothers and their children.

Sequenced input: blood. Source of these receptors: a boy between 10 and 17 years old in good health. CDR3s include the opening cysteine and the closing phenylalanine or tryptophan. The D gene is left open where the match is weak. Size tells how often a clone was seen (once, few, many) or the class of an expanded clone, and some rows leave it out.

CDR3 DNA	CDR3 protein	V gene	D gene	J gene	clone size
TGTGCCAGCAGCTTGGACAGTGACTCCTACGAGCAGTACTTC	CASSLDSDSYEQYF	TRBV7-2	.	TRBJ2-7	.
TGTGCCAGCAGTCCGGACAGGGGGCAGGAAGCTTTCTTT	CASSPDRGQEAFF	TRBV28	TRBD1	TRBJ1-1	.
TGTGCCAGCAGTCCTATCCTGAGTCAGCCCCAGCATTTT	CASSPILSQPQHF	TRBV6-6	.	TRBJ1-5	few
TGTGCCAGCAGCCATAGAAGGAGCGGGCGATACAATGAGCAGTTCTTC	CASSHRRSGRYNEQFF	TRBV14	.	TRBJ2-1	few
TGCGCCAGCAGCTCTTCAGGGGGCGCGGTTGGCTACACCTTC	CASSSSGGAVGYTF	TRBV5-1	TRBD1	TRBJ1-2	.
TGTGCCAGCAGCCCGTCCACCGGGACAGTGTCCCGCGAGCAGTACTTC	CASSPSTGTVSREQYF	TRBV7-9	TRBD1	TRBJ2-7	.
TGCGCCAGCAGCCAAGGGGGTAGTCTCTACGAGCAGTACTTC	CASSQGGSLYEQYF	TRBV4-1	.	TRBJ2-7	few
TGCAGTGCTAGAGATAAGGGGGGCGGGGAGCTGTTTTTT	CSARDKGGGELFF	TRBV20-1	.	TRBJ2-2	.
TGTGCCAGCAGCCAGGGACAGGGGGGAACTAATGAAAAACTGTTTTTT	CASSQGQGGTNEKLFF	TRBV3-1	TRBD1	TRBJ1-4	.
TGTGCCAGCAGTTTGGTCCAAACATTGGTCTACGAGCAGTACTTC	CASSLVQTLVYEQYF	TRBV6-5	.	TRBJ2-7	few
TGTGCCAGTAGTGTAATGGGACAGGGGAGCTACGAGCAGTACTTC	CASSVMGQGSYEQYF	TRBV19	TRBD1	TRBJ2-7	few
TGTGCCAGCAGGCCACCGGGAAAGGAGACCCAGTACTTC	CASRPPGKETQYF	TRBV6-2/TRBV6-3	.	TRBJ2-5	.
TGCGCCAGCAGCCAAGATTGGCGACTAGCGGGAGAAGAGACCCAGTACTTC	CASSQDWRLAGEETQYF	TRBV4-3	TRBD2	TRBJ2-5	few
TGTGCCAGCAGTCGCCAGCGGGGGGCCGGGACCCAGTACTTC	CASSRQRGAGTQYF	TRBV5-4	TRBD2	TRBJ2-5	few
TGTGCCAGCAGTTCACAGGCCACCGGGGAGCTGTTTTTT	CASSSQATGELFF	TRBV2	.	TRBJ2-2	.
TGTGCCAGCAGCCAAGTCCTAAGGGGGCTAATTCAGGAGACCCAGTACTTC	CASSQVLRGLIQETQYF	TRBV14	TRBD1	TRBJ2-5	few
TGTGCCAGCTCACCACTGACTAGCGGAGACTACAATGAGCAGTTCTTC	CASSPLTSGDYNEQFF	TRBV18	TRBD2	TRBJ2-1	few
TGTGCCTCCTTCGGGCAGGGGAGTGAAAAACTGTTTTTT	CASFGQGSEKLFF	TRBV28	.	TRBJ1-4	few
TGTGCCAGCTCACCACCGGAACTAGACAGGGCCTACGAGCAGTACTTC	CASSPPELDRAYEQYF	TRBV18	TRBD1	TRBJ2-7	.
TGTGCCAGCATCGGGATGTCCTACGAGCAGTACTTC	CASIGMSYEQYF	TRBV28	.	TRBJ2-7	.
TGCAGCGTTGAAGTCTCAGGGGCCCCCTACGAGCAGTACTTC	CSVEVSGAPYEQYF	TRBV29-1	.	TRBJ2-7	.
TGTGCCAGCAGCGCAGGGCTTAACAATCAGCCCCAGCATTTT	CASSAGLNNQPQHF	TRBV5-6	.	TRBJ1-5	few
TGTGCCAGCAGTGTCGGGGACGTCGAGCAGTACTTC	CASSVGDVEQYF	TRBV25-1	.	TRBJ2-7	.
TGTGCCAGCAGCTTCTCGGACTTCCTCGAGAACAATGAGCAGTTCTTC	CASSFSDFLENNEQFF	TRBV11-1	.	TRBJ2-1	.
TGTGCCTCCAGCAGAGGACGGGCCTCCTACAATGAGCAGTTCTTC	CASSRGRASYNEQFF	TRBV15	.	TRBJ2-1	.
TGTGCCAGCAGCCCCGGGGGGCTAGCGGCAGATACGCAGTATTTT	CASSPGGLAADTQYF	TRBV7-6	.	TRBJ2-3	few
TGTGCCAGCAGCTTGTTCGTTAGCGGGAGGGCCCTCGGGTGGGCCCTCTACAATGAGCAGTTCTTC	CASSLFVSGRALGWALYNEQFF	TRBV11-2	TRBD2	TRBJ2-1	few
TGTGCCAGCAGCTTAGTCACTCATGCCGGGGAGCTGTTTTTT	CASSLVTHAGELFF	TRBV7-9	.	TRBJ2-2	.
TGCAGTGCTGCCGGACCGTCCCTAGCCCATGAGCAGTTCTTC	CSAAGPSLAHEQFF	TRBV20-1	.	TRBJ2-1	few
TGCAGCGTGGGTATCGGACCAGTCTTGGAGAATGAGCGGTTCTTC	CSVGIGPVLENERFF	TRBV29-1	.	TRBJ2-1	.
TGTGCCAGCAGCCAAGATCCCGCGGGAGCCTCTTACGAGCAGTACTTC	CASSQDPAGASYEQYF	TRBV4-2	TRBD2	TRBJ2-7	many
TGCAGCGTTGAAGATACGGGGGGTGATGGCTACACCTTC	CSVEDTGGDGYTF	TRBV29-1	.	TRBJ1-2	.
TGTGCCAGCAGTTTCTCATCTAGCGGGAGACGCGAGCAGTACTTC	CASSFSSSGRREQYF	TRBV27	TRBD2	TRBJ2-7	few